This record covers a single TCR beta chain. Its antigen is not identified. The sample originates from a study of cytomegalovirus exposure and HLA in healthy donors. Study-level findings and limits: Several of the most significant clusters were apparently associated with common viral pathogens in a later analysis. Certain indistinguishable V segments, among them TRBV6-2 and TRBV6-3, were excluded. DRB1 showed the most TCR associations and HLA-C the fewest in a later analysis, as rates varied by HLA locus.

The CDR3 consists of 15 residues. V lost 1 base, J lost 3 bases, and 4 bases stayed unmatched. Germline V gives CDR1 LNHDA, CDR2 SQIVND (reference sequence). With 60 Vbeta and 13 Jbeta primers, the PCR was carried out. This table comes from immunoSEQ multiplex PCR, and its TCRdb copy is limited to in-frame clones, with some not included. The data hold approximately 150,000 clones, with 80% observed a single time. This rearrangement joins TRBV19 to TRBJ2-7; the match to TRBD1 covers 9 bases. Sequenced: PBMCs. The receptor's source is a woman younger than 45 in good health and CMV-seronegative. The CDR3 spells CASSIVGQGLYEQYF. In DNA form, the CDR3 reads TGTGCCAGTAGTATAGTGGGACAGGGTCTCTACGAGCAGTACTTC.